These 14 T cell receptor beta chains originate from one sample sequenced in a study of blood T cell repertoires in COVID-19. Measured with immunoSEQ multiplex PCR; TCRdb has only the in-frame clones, and not every one. The repertoire has about 160,000 clones, 88% of them found once; the top ten carry 6.5% to 8%. Source material: PBMCs or T cells enriched from blood (not recorded which). The source of these receptors is a woman in her forties or fifties who had recovered from COVID-19.

The V and J genes are TRBV9 and TRBJ2-3; 9 bases are a match to TRBD2. V dropped 2 bases and J dropped 2; count of bases not matched to a gene: 6. The germline gives CDR1 SGDLS, CDR2 YYNGEE. The CDR3 is made up of 16 amino acids. CDR3 bases: TGTGCCAGCAGCGTCGGGACTAGCCTTATCACAGATACGCAGTATTTT. Residues: CASSVGTSLITDTQYF.

The CDR3 sequence: CSASQGAMDYGYTF. Written as DNA, the CDR3 is TGCAGTGCTAGTCAGGGGGCGATGGACTATGGCTACACCTTC. The genes are TRBV20-1 and TRBJ1-2; 8 bases match TRBD1. V lost 3 bases to trimming and J lost 3 bases; unmatched junction nucleotides: 6. The germline CDR1 and CDR2 sequences are DFQATT and SNEGSKA (reference sequence). This CDR3 has 14 amino acids.

The chain employs TRBV12-3 or TRBV12-4 and TRBJ1-2; D perhaps matches TRBD1 (6 bases). Trimming took off 5 bases at V and 5 bases at J, with 9 bases between the two ends. The CDR3 covers 12 residues. CDR3 residues: CASSRTVYGYTF. The CDR3 bases are TGTGCCAGCAGTAGGACAGTGTATGGCTACACCTTC.

The V call is TRBV27, the J call TRBJ2-7; 7 bases are a match to TRBD2. Trimming cost V 3 bases and J 0 bases; bases outside gene matches: 2. Germline V lookup: CDR1 MNHEY, CDR2 SMNVEV (reference sequence). The CDR3 totals 14 residues. Here the CDR3 reads CASSFLADSYEQYF. Written as DNA, the CDR3 is TGTGCCAGCAGTTTTCTAGCGGACTCCTACGAGCAGTACTTC.

J is TRBJ1-2 and V is TRBV18; TRBD1 matches 7 bases. CDR1 is KGHSH, CDR2 LQKENI, per germline. The CDR3 spans 16 residues. Trimming at V came to 0 bases and at J to 2 bases, leaving 6 bases not matched to a gene. Written as DNA, the CDR3 is TGTGCCAGCTCACCACCGAGGGGGCGTACAAACTATGGCTACACCTTC. It translates to CASSPPRGRTNYGYTF. The full variable domain, its missing parts supplied by reference TRBV18 and TRBJ1-2, is NAGVMQNPRHLVRRRGQEARLRCSPMKGHSHVYWYRQLPEEGLKFMVYLQKENIIDESGMPKERFSAEFPKEGPSILRIQQVVRGDSAAYFCASSPPRGRTNYGYTFGSGTRLTVV.

This sequence joins TRBV4-1 and TRBJ1-5, with unresolved D. This CDR3 is built from 18 residues. Germline CDR1 reads MGHRA; CDR2 reads YSYEKL. Trimming removed 0 bases from V and 0 bases from J, with 15 bases in between. The CDR3 DNA sequence: TGCGCCAGCAGCCAAGAGAATATATGGGAGAATAGCAATCAGCCCCAGCATTTT. Protein: CASSQENIWENSNQPQHF.

The chain employs TRBV4-3 and TRBJ2-3; TRBD1 is a possible D gene (5 bases). Trimming cost V 2 bases and J 3 bases, with 9 bases left between them. The CDR3 is 14 residues long. CDR1 is LGHNA, CDR2 YSLEER, per germline. CDR3 bases: TGCGCCAGCAGCCAACCAGGGTTGACAGATACGCAGTATTTT. Translated, it gives CASSQPGLTDTQYF.

The chain links TRBV7-6 to TRBJ2-2; tentative D call: TRBD2 (6 bases). CDR1 is SGHVS, CDR2 FNYEAQ, per germline. This CDR3 spans 16 amino acids. V was trimmed by 4 bases and J by 6 bases, leaving 18 bases between them. CDR3 amino acids: CASSSSRSTSPGELFF. CDR3 DNA: TGTGCCAGCAGCTCCAGCCGGTCGACTAGTCCCGGGGAGCTGTTTTTT.

The genes are TRBV6-5 and TRBJ1-3, with 8 bases that match TRBD1. Germline V gene sequence: CDR1 MNHEY, CDR2 SVGAGI. The CDR3 length is 15 residues. The J segment lost 3 bases and the V segment lost 10 bases, leaving 11 bases of the junction unmatched. The CDR3 loop reads CATSLQGARGNTIYF. CDR3 nucleotides: TGTGCCACCTCTCTCCAGGGGGCGCGTGGAAACACCATATATTTT.

V gene TRBV19 combines with J gene TRBJ1-6, with 8 bases identical to TRBD1. After removal of 6 bases from V and 2 bases from J, the junction contained 6 bases not matched to a gene. Per germline, CDR1 LNHDA and CDR2 SQIVND (reference sequence). The CDR3 spans 16 residues. CDR3: CASSTQGATYNSPLHF. In DNA form, the CDR3 reads TGTGCCAGTAGCACGCAGGGGGCCACCTATAATTCACCCCTCCACTTT.

This clone is a singleton in its sample. The chain carries TRBV24-1 and TRBJ2-3; 7 bases match TRBD2. Germline V gene lookup returns CDR1 KGHDR and CDR2 SFDVKD. The trim removed 3 bases at V and 2 bases at J, leaving 7 bases unmatched. This CDR3 contains 16 residues. The CDR3: CATSDTRRGTTDTQYF. CDR3 nucleotides: TGTGCCACCAGTGATACGCGGCGGGGGACCACAGATACGCAGTATTTT.

The chain has TRBV6-5 and TRBJ1-4; TRBD1 is a possible D gene (6 bases). There are 14 residues in the CDR3. Deletions cut 7 bases from V and 7 bases from J, with 16 bases between. Germline loops: CDR1 MNHEY, CDR2 SVGAGI. For the CDR3, the DNA is TGTGCCAGCAAGGAAGGGGGGGATCTTGAAAAACTGTTTTTT. Its protein product is CASKEGGDLEKLFF.

This clone showed up just once. The CDR3 loop reads CASSPRTSGGANQETQYF. The DNA of the CDR3 is TGTGCCAGTAGCCCCCGTACAAGCGGGGGGGCAAATCAAGAGACCCAGTACTTC. The genes are TRBV19 and TRBJ2-5; 10 bases fit TRBD2. CDR1 and CDR2 from the germline V gene are LNHDA and SQIVND (reference sequence). The CDR3 covers 18 residues. V trimming: 6 bases; J trimming: 2 bases; junction bases outside the gene matches: 15.

The chain links TRBV2 to TRBJ2-1; no clear D gene. In germline, CDR1 is SNHLY, CDR2 FYNNEI. V lost 4 bases and J lost 5, with 12 bases in between. The CDR3 has 14 residues. CDR3: CASSVHSVDNEQFF. The CDR3 nucleotides read TGTGCCAGCAGTGTCCACTCGGTTGACAATGAGCAGTTCTTC.